A single sample is the source of the 32 T cell receptor beta chains below, sequenced in a study of blood T cell repertoires in COVID-19. Libraries were prepared by immunoSEQ multiplex PCR; TCRdb keeps only in-frame clonotypes and omits some of them. The sample has approximately 150,000 clones; about 79% are singletons. The specimen sequenced was peripheral blood. These receptors came from a man in his sixties with active or convalescent COVID-19.

The chain recombines TRBV18 with TRBJ1-1; 10 bases line up with TRBD1. CDR1 and CDR2 from the germline V gene are KGHSH and LQKENI. The junction had 6 bases not matched to a gene; V was cut back by 5 bases and J by 6 bases. The CDR3 has 14 amino acids. The DNA for the CDR3 is TGTGCCAGCTCAACAAGACAGGGGGCAGCTGAAGCTTTCTTT. It specifies CASSTRQGAAEAFF.

This clone was seen just once. The genes are TRBV11-2 and TRBJ2-5; 14 bases match TRBD2. Germline V CDR1 and CDR2: SGHAT, FQNNGV. V trimming: 4 bases; J trimming: 4 bases; junction bases outside the gene matches: 5. This CDR3 is built from 16 residues. CDR3 region: CASSSRLAGGLETQYF. The CDR3 nucleotides read TGTGCCAGCAGCTCCCGACTAGCGGGGGGGTTAGAGACCCAGTACTTC.

CDR3 region: CASSDENSNQPQHF. The CDR3 coding sequence is TGTGCCAGCAGTGACGAGAATAGCAATCAGCCCCAGCATTTT. V is TRBV2 and J is TRBJ1-5; D not resolved. Per the germline V gene, CDR1 is SNHLY and CDR2 is FYNNEI. CDR3 length equals 14 residues. Trimming took off 3 bases at V and 0 bases at J, with 6 bases between the two ends.

This chain connects TRBV21-1 to TRBJ1-1. TRBV21-1 is recorded as a pseudogene. CDR3 length equals 14 residues. The DNA for the CDR3 is TGTGCCAGCTCTATAGGGAGAGGCGACACTGAAGCTTTCTTT. This encodes CASSIGRGDTEAFF.

The rearrangement links TRBV7-9 to TRBJ2-1, with D perhaps matching TRBD2 (5 bases). Trimming shortened V by 2 bases and J by 7 bases, and 12 bases separated the two germline ends. Per the germline V gene, CDR1 is SEHNR and CDR2 is FQNEAQ (reference sequence). The length of the CDR3 is 14 residues. CDR3 in amino acids: CASSLLGRVNEQFF. Here the CDR3 DNA reads TGTGCCAGCAGCTTACTAGGGCGGGTAAATGAGCAGTTCTTC.

The J gene is TRBJ1-3, the V gene TRBV7-9; D ambiguous. This CDR3 contains 12 residues. With 5 bases removed from V and 4 bases from J, the gap between germline ends came to 6 bases. Germline CDR1 SEHNR, CDR2 FQNEAQ (reference sequence). This CDR3 reads CASSERGNTIYF. CDR3 coding DNA: TGTGCCAGCAGCGAGCGGGGAAACACCATATATTTT.

The CDR3 spells CASSAGQSSYNSPLHF. The CDR3 nucleotides read TGTGCCAGCAGTGCGGGACAGAGCTCCTATAATTCACCCCTCCACTTT. J is TRBJ1-6 and V is TRBV6-1; 7 positions agree with TRBD1. The CDR3 length is 16 residues. The junction had 3 bases not matched to a gene; V was cut back by 4 bases and J by 0 bases. CDR1 and CDR2 from the germline V gene are MNHNS and SASEGT.

V and J are TRBV6-5 and TRBJ1-2; D call uncertain. V was pared by 2 bases and J by 6 bases, with 13 bases between. The germline V gene has CDR1 MNHEY and CDR2 SVGAGI. The CDR3 runs 14 residues. DNA for the CDR3: TGTGCCAGCAGTTACCGTGAGGGAAGGAATGGCTACACCTTC. It specifies CASSYREGRNGYTF.

This chain joins TRBV19 and TRBJ2-2, with TRBD1 as a possible D gene (6 bases). The CDR3 covers 14 residues. V dropped 2 bases and J dropped 3 bases, with 7 bases sitting between them. The V gene's germline CDR1 is LNHDA and CDR2 SQIVND (reference sequence). CDR3 in amino acids: CASSISGDTGELFF. The CDR3 region has the DNA TGTGCCAGTAGTATATCAGGGGACACCGGGGAGCTGTTTTTT.

The chain uses TRBV19 and TRBJ1-2; D is possibly TRBD1 (6 bases). This CDR3 has 18 amino acids. Trimming cost V 10 bases and J 0 bases, with 27 bases left between them. Germline V gives CDR1 LNHDA, CDR2 SQIVND (reference sequence). The CDR3 region is CATRNSIGGGGANYGYTF. The DNA of the CDR3 is TGTGCCACCCGCAATAGTATAGGGGGAGGGGGGGCTAACTATGGCTACACCTTC.

The chain links TRBV2 to TRBJ1-1, with D possibly matching TRBD1 (5 bases). The CDR3 consists of 11 residues. Germline V gives CDR1 SNHLY, CDR2 FYNNEI. The V end lost 6 bases, the J end lost 7 bases, and 9 bases lay between the germline ends. CDR3 DNA: TGTGCCAGCAGCCCGACAGTTGAAGCTTTCTTT. Protein sequence: CASSPTVEAFF.

The CDR3 loop reads CASSRLADTHGEQFF. The CDR3, as DNA: TGTGCCAGCAGCCGACTAGCGGATACCCACGGTGAGCAGTTCTTC. V and J are TRBV6-1 and TRBJ2-1; 9 nucleotides agree with TRBD2. This CDR3 comprises 15 residues. V was clipped by 6 bases and J by 9 bases; unmatched bases: 12. The germline gives CDR1 MNHNS, CDR2 SASEGT.

This chain uses TRBV18 with TRBJ1-1, with TRBD1 matching 7 bases. The length of the CDR3 is 14 residues. CDR1 is KGHSH and CDR2 is LQKENI in the germline V gene. After removal of 6 bases from V and 1 base from J, the junction contained 5 bases not matched to a gene. The CDR3 spells CASSQRTGNTEAFF. DNA for the CDR3: TGTGCCAGCTCGCAACGGACAGGGAACACTGAAGCTTTCTTT.

The chain has TRBV24-1 and TRBJ1-2; 12 bases match TRBD1. CDR1 KGHDR and CDR2 SFDVKD come from the germline V gene. The CDR3 covers 19 residues. J gave up 4 bases and V 4 bases, and 15 bases lay outside the gene matches. Written as DNA, the CDR3 is TGTGCCACCAGTGAAGGGGGGTTGGGGACAGGGGGCTTTGGCTATGGCTACACCTTC. It yields the protein CATSEGGLGTGGFGYGYTF.

This clone came up once. This chain joins TRBV19 and TRBJ2-2, with D perhaps matching TRBD1 (5 bases). CDR3 size: 14 residues. Between the trimmed V and J ends, which lost 3 bases and 4 bases, there was a span of 9 bases. Germline lookup yields CDR1 LNHDA and CDR2 SQIVND (reference sequence). CDR3: CASSMTVTTGELFF. In DNA form, the CDR3 reads TGTGCCAGTAGTATGACAGTCACCACCGGGGAGCTGTTTTTT.

This chain links TRBV18 with TRBJ2-7; the match to TRBD1 covers 7 bases. J was trimmed by 7 bases and V by 5 bases; bases with no gene match: 11. The CDR3 is 14 residues long. Germline CDR1 is KGHSH and CDR2 is LQKENI. CDR3 bases: TGTGCCAGCTCAACAACGACCCAGGGGGAAGAGCAGTACTTC. Protein: CASSTTTQGEEQYF.

V is TRBV30 and J is TRBJ1-4; no reliable D call. The CDR3 loop spans 12 amino acids. Germline V gene data show CDR1 as GTSNPN and CDR2 as SVGIG (reference sequence). V lost 3 bases and J lost 4, with 6 bases in between. The CDR3 DNA is TGTGCCTGGAGACAGCTTAATGAAAAACTGTTTTTT. Translation gives CAWRQLNEKLFF.

This rearrangement joins TRBV2 to TRBJ1-1; TRBD1 is a possible D gene (5 bases). CDR1 SNHLY and CDR2 FYNNEI come from the germline V gene. V gave up 3 bases and J gave up 6 bases, with 17 bases separating them. This CDR3 is built from 15 residues. CDR3 nucleotides: TGTGCCAGCAGTGATATCGGGGGGAAAGGGCCTGAAGCTTTCTTT. The encoded protein is CASSDIGGKGPEAFF. Full variable domain (missing parts from reference TRBV2 and TRBJ1-1): EPEVTQTPSHQVTQMGQEVILRCVPISNHLYFYWYRQILGQKVEFLVSFYNNEISEKSEIFDDQFSVERPDGSNFTLKIRSTKLEDSAMYFCASSDIGGKGPEAFFGQGTRLTVV.

This clone was found once. The CDR3 region is CASSVESNQPQHF. The CDR3 DNA reads as TGTGCCAGCAGTGTGGAGAGCAATCAGCCCCAGCATTTT. This chain uses TRBV6-4 with TRBJ1-5, with D hard to call. The germline V and J ends were trimmed by 4 bases and 1 base, with 5 bases remaining between them. This CDR3 is built from 13 residues. Germline CDR1 reads MRHNA; CDR2 reads SNTAGT.

The rearrangement joins TRBV12-3 or TRBV12-4 to TRBJ1-2; 11 bases line up with TRBD1. This CDR3 spans 13 amino acids. The ends lost 5 bases at V and 8 bases at J; junction bases unmatched: 4. The CDR3 DNA sequence: TGTGCCAGCAGTCGGACAGGGGGCGACGGCTACACCTTC. This gives the protein CASSRTGGDGYTF.

CDR3 DNA: TGTGCCAGCAGCACCCGGACTAGCGGAAATCAAGAGACCCAGTACTTC. The encoded protein is CASSTRTSGNQETQYF. This chain uses TRBV7-8 with TRBJ2-5; 10 nucleotides line up with TRBD2. Germline V gene sequence: CDR1 SGHVS, CDR2 FQNEAQ. J lost 2 bases, V lost 5 bases, and 8 bases had no gene match. The CDR3 is 16 amino acids.

This chain uses TRBV19 with TRBJ2-7, with TRBD2 matching over 7 bases. V lost 8 bases and J lost 4; bases outside the gene matches: 14. The germline gives CDR1 LNHDA, CDR2 SQIVND (reference sequence). This CDR3 has 15 residues. The CDR3 DNA follows: TGTGCCAGTGGGCGAAGCGGGGATGGAACTTACGAGCAGTACTTC. Amino acid sequence: CASGRSGDGTYEQYF.

This clone was observed a handful of times. The genes are TRBV5-6 and TRBJ2-7, with a tentative D call TRBD2 (6 bases). Germline-derived CDR1 and CDR2 are SGHDT and YYEEEE. The CDR3 runs to 14 residues. Trimming took off 0 bases at V and 0 bases at J, with 7 bases between the two ends. Here the CDR3 DNA reads TGTGCCAGCAGCTTGGTGCGGGGCTCCTACGAGCAGTACGTC. Protein sequence: CASSLVRGSYEQYV.

V gene TRBV10-2 combines with J gene TRBJ2-1; 14 bases are shared with TRBD2. Germline trimming cut 6 bases from V and 8 bases from J; bases unmatched to any gene: 6. Germline CDR1 and CDR2: WSHSY and SAAADI. The CDR3 is made up of 15 amino acids. Here the CDR3 reads CASRDGTSGGYEQFF. The CDR3 nucleotides are TGCGCCAGCAGGGACGGGACTAGCGGGGGTTATGAGCAGTTCTTC.

The chain employs TRBV24-1 and TRBJ2-5, with 9 bases fitting TRBD1. V shed 0 bases and J 2 bases; nucleotides not matched to a gene: 0. This CDR3 spans 15 amino acids. Germline V lookup: CDR1 KGHDR, CDR2 SFDVKD. The chain's CDR3 is CATSDLGTGQETQYF. The CDR3 nucleotides read TGTGCCACCAGTGATTTGGGGACAGGGCAAGAGACCCAGTACTTC.

This clone was seen a single time. This chain uses TRBV24-1 with TRBJ2-1; 10 bases match TRBD2. CDR1 and CDR2 (germline): KGHDR, SFDVKD. The V segment lost 4 bases and the J segment 9 bases; nucleotides outside the gene matches: 8. This CDR3 has 15 residues. In DNA, the CDR3 is TGTGCCACCAGTGACCAGACTAGCGGGTTCTTTGAGCAGTTCTTC. Protein sequence: CATSDQTSGFFEQFF.

This clone was observed once. The chain employs TRBV7-2 and TRBJ1-4; perhaps TRBD1 as D (6 bases). Trimming removed 1 base from V and 7 bases from J, with 13 bases in between. CDR1 SGHTA and CDR2 FQGNSA come from the germline V gene. The CDR3 totals 15 residues. The CDR3 loop reads CASSLDGQKGEKLFF. The CDR3 nucleotides are TGTGCCAGCAGCTTAGACGGACAGAAAGGTGAAAAACTGTTTTTT.

This chain connects TRBV6-5 to TRBJ2-3; D remains ambiguous. Per germline, CDR1 MNHEY and CDR2 SVGAGI. This CDR3 has 15 amino acids. Between the trimmed V and J ends, which lost 0 bases and 2 bases, there was a span of 9 bases. CDR3 sequence (DNA): TGTGCCAGCAGTTACTCGGTTACTTACACAGATACGCAGTATTTT. As protein: CASSYSVTYTDTQYF.

The gene calls are TRBV7-2 and TRBJ2-2; 11 bases map to TRBD1. V shed 2 bases and J 6 bases; nucleotides not matched to a gene: 2. The CDR3 is 15 amino acids. Germline CDR1 is SGHTA and CDR2 is FQGNSA. The CDR3 nucleotides are TGTGCCAGCAGCTTAAGGACAGGGGGCTCCGGGGAGCTGTTTTTT. It encodes CASSLRTGGSGELFF.

The chain combines TRBV19 with TRBJ1-5, with D perhaps TRBD1 (6 bases). Germline assignment: CDR1 LNHDA and CDR2 SQIVND (reference sequence). The CDR3 length is 19 residues. Trimming pared 0 bases from V and 0 bases from J, leaving 18 bases between. The CDR3: CASSIDPRGRVFSNQPQHF. The DNA of the CDR3 is TGTGCCAGTAGTATAGACCCCAGGGGCAGGGTGTTTAGCAATCAGCCCCAGCATTTT.

V gene TRBV11-2 combines with J gene TRBJ2-7, with D unresolved. The CDR3 runs 13 residues. CDR1 is SGHAT and CDR2 is FQNNGV in the germline V gene. V was pared by 1 base and J by 3 bases, with 7 bases between. DNA for the CDR3: TGTGCCAGCAGCTTAGCGGTCATCTACGAGCAGTACGTC. Amino acid sequence: CASSLAVIYEQYV.

The count of this clone is one. The J gene is TRBJ2-3, the V gene TRBV7-2, with 8 nucleotides matching TRBD2. CDR1 SGHTA and CDR2 FQGNSA come from the germline V gene. The CDR3 totals 15 residues. After removal of 1 base from V and 5 bases from J, the junction contained 5 bases not matched to a gene. In nucleotides, the CDR3 is TGTGCCAGCAGCTTAGGAGCCCTAGCGGGAGATACGCAGTATTTT. Residues: CASSLGALAGDTQYF.